Listed below are T cell receptor beta chains from one sample, sequenced in a study of blood T cell repertoires in COVID-19. TCRdb's table, derived via immunoSEQ multiplex PCR, lists solely in-frame clones and lacks some. The sample has about 250,000 clones, over 75% seen once. Sequences were obtained from peripheral blood. The receptors here all came from a human donor with COVID-19, enrolled during active disease. The donor label of this sample is uncertain. CDR3s include the opening cysteine and the closing phenylalanine or tryptophan. D genes are given only for firm matches. Expanded clones get a size class; other rows say once, few or many, or leave the size out.

few	TRBJ1-6	TRBV9	TRBD1	CASSGPPGRGPLRALHF	TGTGCCAGCAGCGGACCACCCGGCAGGGGGCCCCTAAGGGCCCTCCACTTT
once	TRBJ1-4	TRBV7-2	TRBD1	CASSTPTGGSEKLFF	TGTGCCAGCAGCACGCCGACAGGGGGCAGTGAAAAACTGTTTTTT
-	TRBJ2-2	TRBV27	-	CASSLLTPPRAGELFF	TGTGCCAGCAGTTTATTAACCCCCCCCCGGGCCGGGGAGCTGTTTTTT
-	TRBJ2-5	TRBV2	TRBD1	CASRDRVTSETQYF	TGTGCCAGCAGGGACAGGGTTACGAGTGAGACCCAGTACTTC
once	TRBJ2-2	TRBV4-1	TRBD2	CASSQDRLADLTGELFF	TGCGCCAGCAGCCAAGATCGACTAGCGGATTTAACCGGGGAGCTGTTTTTT
many	TRBJ1-6	TRBV6-1	TRBD1	CASSGRGQGLSLSNSPLHF	TGTGCCAGCAGTGGAAGGGGACAGGGACTTTCCTTATCGAATTCACCCCTCCACTTT
-	TRBJ1-2	TRBV28	TRBD1	CASSSPPAGGYGYTF	TGTGCCAGCAGTTCACCACCAGCAGGGGGATATGGCTACACCTTC
-	TRBJ2-2	TRBV11-2	-	CASSLDRYTGELFF	TGTGCCAGCAGCTTAGACAGATACACCGGGGAGCTGTTTTTT
-	TRBJ2-1	TRBV5-4	-	CASRSDSSSYNEQFF	TGTGCCAGCAGATCTGACTCGAGCTCCTACAATGAGCAGTTCTTC
-	TRBJ2-5	TRBV19	-	CASSIGSQPQETQYF	TGTGCCAGTAGTATCGGGTCTCAGCCCCAAGAGACCCAGTACTTC
-	TRBJ2-3	TRBV11-2	-	CASSLDTSADTQYF	TGTGCCAGCAGCTTAGACACTTCCGCAGATACGCAGTATTTT
-	TRBJ1-2	TRBV5-6	-	CASSFQGVNGYTF	TGTGCCAGCAGCTTTCAGGGTGTTAATGGCTACACCTTC
-	TRBJ1-1	TRBV5-1	-	CASSFTAVNTEAFF	TGCGCCAGCAGCTTTACGGCGGTGAACACTGAAGCTTTCTTT
once	TRBJ2-3	TRBV3-1/TRBV3-2	TRBD1	CASSQGFATGTDTQYF	TGTGCCAGCAGCCAAGGGTTCGCGACAGGGACAGATACGCAGTATTTT
-	TRBJ1-5	TRBV5-1	-	CASSLNGDSNQPQHF	TGCGCCAGCAGCTTGAACGGGGATAGCAATCAGCCCCAGCATTTT
-	TRBJ1-2	TRBV4-3	-	CASSQDLGSINYGYTF	TGCGCCAGCAGCCAAGATCTAGGCAGCATCAACTATGGCTACACCTTC
-	TRBJ2-1	TRBV2	TRBD2	CASSQERGSSYNEQFF	TGTGCCAGCAGTCAAGAGCGGGGCAGCTCCTACAATGAGCAGTTCTTC
-	TRBJ2-1	TRBV5-4	TRBD2	CASSLGTSGDYNEQFF	TGTGCCAGCAGCTTAGGGACTAGCGGGGATTACAATGAGCAGTTCTTC
few	TRBJ2-7	TRBV7-9	TRBD2	CASSRSLAGTVYEQYF	TGTGCCAGCAGCAGAAGCCTAGCGGGAACCGTCTACGAGCAGTACTTC
-	TRBJ1-6	TRBV5-1	-	CASSLAPRSVSGGHLSSSPLHF	TGCGCCAGCAGCTTGGCCCCCCGGTCCGTCAGTGGGGGACACCTAAGCAGTTCACCCCTCCACTTT
few	TRBJ2-3	TRBV4-2	TRBD2	CASSQDRLVGEGTDTQYF	TGTGCCAGCAGCCAAGATCGTCTAGTAGGGGAGGGGACAGATACGCAGTATTTT
-	TRBJ2-2	TRBV18	-	CASSLDRQDTGELFF	TGTGCCAGCTCACTGGACCGACAGGACACCGGGGAGCTGTTTTTT
-	TRBJ1-1	TRBV19	-	CASTTGTSFRAFF	TGTGCCAGTACCACCGGGACATCCTTTCGCGCTTTCTTT
-	TRBJ1-1	TRBV28	-	CASRIGGVGADTEAFF	TGTGCCAGCAGGATAGGGGGTGTTGGGGCGGACACTGAAGCTTTCTTT
-	TRBJ1-1	TRBV28	-	CASREGPDTEAFF	TGTGCCAGCAGGGAGGGCCCGGACACTGAAGCTTTCTTT
-	TRBJ2-1	TRBV7-8	TRBD2	CASSPEASGRWNEQFF	TGTGCCAGCAGCCCCGAGGCTAGCGGGAGGTGGAATGAGCAGTTCTTC
-	TRBJ2-3	TRBV5-1	-	CASSPSQGDTQYF	TGCGCCAGCAGCCCGAGCCAGGGAGATACGCAGTATTTT
-	TRBJ2-3	TRBV5-6	-	CASTSASGADTQYF	TGTGCCAGCACCTCTGCTTCGGGGGCAGATACGCAGTATTTT
-	TRBJ1-2	TRBV28	-	CASRTTGGLEGYTF	TGTGCCAGCAGAACGACAGGCGGTTTGGAGGGCTACACCTTC
-	TRBJ2-1	TRBV19	TRBD2	CASSRGLAGGSTINEQFF	TGTGCCAGTAGTAGGGGACTAGCGGGAGGCTCTACCATCAATGAGCAGTTCTTC
-	TRBJ2-5	TRBV5-1	TRBD1	CASSPDRPETQYF	TGCGCCAGCAGCCCGGACAGGCCGGAGACCCAGTACTTC
-	TRBJ2-2	TRBV4-3	TRBD2	CASSQVSGRANTGELFF	TGCGCCAGCAGCCAAGTTAGTGGGAGGGCCAACACCGGGGAGCTGTTTTTT
-	TRBJ1-4	TRBV19	TRBD1	CASSRGGQADEKLFF	TGTGCCAGTAGTAGAGGGGGACAGGCGGATGAAAAACTGTTTTTT
-	TRBJ2-3	TRBV9	-	CATSKQGGRADTQYF	TGTGCCACCTCCAAACAGGGGGGGAGGGCAGATACGCAGTATTTT
-	TRBJ1-2	TRBV6-6	-	CASSSPSGGGSYGYTF	TGTGCCAGCAGTTCACCCTCCGGGGGGGGTTCCTATGGCTACACCTTC
-	TRBJ1-2	TRBV7-2	TRBD1	CASSLQGAANYGYTF	TGTGCCAGCAGCCTACAGGGGGCGGCTAACTATGGCTACACCTTC
-	TRBJ2-3	TRBV18	-	CASSPPWGVDTQYF	TGTGCCAGCTCACCACCGTGGGGAGTTGATACGCAGTATTTT
-	TRBJ1-4	TRBV7-9	-	CASSFSSAFGFEKLFF	TGTGCCAGCAGCTTCTCGAGCGCGTTCGGCTTTGAAAAACTGTTTTTT
-	TRBJ1-1	TRBV6-6	-	CASSSVRAEAFF	TGTGCCAGCAGTTCCGTGAGAGCTGAAGCTTTCTTT
-	TRBJ1-5	TRBV28	-	CASGLVNQPQHF	TGTGCCAGCGGGCTTGTTAATCAGCCCCAGCATTTT
-	TRBJ1-2	TRBV30	TRBD1	CAWSRDRSYGYTF	TGTGCCTGGAGCCGGGACAGGAGTTATGGCTACACCTTC
-	TRBJ1-2	TRBV5-1	TRBD1	CASSQGQGDNYGYTF	TGCGCCAGCAGCCAAGGACAGGGTGACAACTATGGCTACACCTTC